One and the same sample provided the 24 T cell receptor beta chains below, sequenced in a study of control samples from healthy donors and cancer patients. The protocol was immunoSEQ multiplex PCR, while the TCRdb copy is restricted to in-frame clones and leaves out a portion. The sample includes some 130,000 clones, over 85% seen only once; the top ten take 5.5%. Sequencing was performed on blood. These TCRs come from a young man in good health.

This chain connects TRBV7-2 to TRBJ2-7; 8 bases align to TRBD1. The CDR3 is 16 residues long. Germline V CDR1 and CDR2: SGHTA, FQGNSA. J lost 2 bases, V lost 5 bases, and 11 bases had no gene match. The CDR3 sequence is CASSPRTGRSTYEQYF. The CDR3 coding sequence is TGTGCCAGCAGCCCCCGGACAGGGAGATCGACCTACGAGCAGTACTTC. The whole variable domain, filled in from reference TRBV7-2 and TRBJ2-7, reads GAGVSQSPSNKVTEKGKDVELRCDPISGHTALYWYRQSLGQGLEFLIYFQGNSAPDKSGLPSDRFSAERTGGSVSTLTIQRTQQEDSAVYLCASSPRTGRSTYEQYFGPGTRLTVT.

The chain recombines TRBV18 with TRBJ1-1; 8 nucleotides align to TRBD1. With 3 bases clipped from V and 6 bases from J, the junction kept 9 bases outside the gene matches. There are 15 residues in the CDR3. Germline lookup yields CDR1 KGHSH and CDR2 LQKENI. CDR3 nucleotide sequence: TGTGCCAGCTCACCCATCCAGGGGGCCGGGGCTGAAGCTTTCTTT. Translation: CASSPIQGAGAEAFF.

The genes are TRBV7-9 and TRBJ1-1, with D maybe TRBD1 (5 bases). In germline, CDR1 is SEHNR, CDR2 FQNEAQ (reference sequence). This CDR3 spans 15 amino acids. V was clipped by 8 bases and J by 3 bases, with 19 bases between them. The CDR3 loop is CASAETGELDTEAFF. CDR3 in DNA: TGTGCCAGCGCAGAAACGGGGGAATTGGACACTGAAGCTTTCTTT.

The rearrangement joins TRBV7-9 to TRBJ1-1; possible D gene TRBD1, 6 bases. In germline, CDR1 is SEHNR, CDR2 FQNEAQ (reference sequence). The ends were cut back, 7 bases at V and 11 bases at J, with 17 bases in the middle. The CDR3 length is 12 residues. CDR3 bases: TGTGCCAGCACCAGAGGGAACAGGGACGCTTTCTTT. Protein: CASTRGNRDAFF.

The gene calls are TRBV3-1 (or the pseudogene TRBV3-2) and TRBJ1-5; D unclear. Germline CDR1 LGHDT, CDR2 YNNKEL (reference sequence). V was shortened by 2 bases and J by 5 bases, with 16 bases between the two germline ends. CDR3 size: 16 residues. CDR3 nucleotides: TGTGCCAGCAGCCAATTTACTCGACACAGCGATCAGCCCCAGCATTTT. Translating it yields CASSQFTRHSDQPQHF.

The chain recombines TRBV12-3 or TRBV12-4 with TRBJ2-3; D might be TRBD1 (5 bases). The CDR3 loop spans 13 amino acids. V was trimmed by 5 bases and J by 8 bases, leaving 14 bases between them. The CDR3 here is CASSQTARATQYF. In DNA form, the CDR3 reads TGTGCCAGCAGTCAGACAGCCCGGGCTACGCAGTATTTT.

The CDR3 loop is CASSLQENTEAFF. CDR3 sequence (DNA): TGTGCCAGCAGCTTACAGGAGAACACTGAAGCTTTCTTT. This chain connects TRBV7-6 to TRBJ1-1; D remains ambiguous. Trimming left V 2 bases short and J 1 base short, with 5 bases between. Germline lookup yields CDR1 SGHVS and CDR2 FNYEAQ. The CDR3 length is 13 residues.

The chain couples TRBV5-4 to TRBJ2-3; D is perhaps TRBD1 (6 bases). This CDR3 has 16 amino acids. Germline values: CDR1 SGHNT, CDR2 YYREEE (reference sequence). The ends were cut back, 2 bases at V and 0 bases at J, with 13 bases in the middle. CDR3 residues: CASSLAGTPSTDTQYF. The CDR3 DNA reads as TGTGCCAGCAGCTTAGCCGGGACACCTAGCACAGATACGCAGTATTTT.

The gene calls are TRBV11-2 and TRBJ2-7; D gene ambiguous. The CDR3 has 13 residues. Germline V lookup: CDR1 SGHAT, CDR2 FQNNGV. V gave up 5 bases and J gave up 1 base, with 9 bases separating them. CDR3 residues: CASSEKLSYEQYF. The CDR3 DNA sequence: TGTGCCAGCAGCGAAAAGCTTTCCTACGAGCAGTACTTC.

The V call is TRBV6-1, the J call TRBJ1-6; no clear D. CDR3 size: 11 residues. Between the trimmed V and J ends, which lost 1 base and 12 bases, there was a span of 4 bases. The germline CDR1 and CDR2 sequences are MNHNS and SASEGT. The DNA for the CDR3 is TGTGCCAGCAGTGAAGTCTTACCCCTCCACTTT. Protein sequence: CASSEVLPLHF.

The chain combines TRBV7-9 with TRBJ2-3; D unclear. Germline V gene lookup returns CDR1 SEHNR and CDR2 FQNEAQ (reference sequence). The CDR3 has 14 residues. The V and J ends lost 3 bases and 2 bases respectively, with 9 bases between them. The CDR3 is CASSLAEPTDTQYF. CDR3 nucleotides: TGTGCCAGCAGCTTGGCGGAGCCCACAGATACGCAGTATTTT.

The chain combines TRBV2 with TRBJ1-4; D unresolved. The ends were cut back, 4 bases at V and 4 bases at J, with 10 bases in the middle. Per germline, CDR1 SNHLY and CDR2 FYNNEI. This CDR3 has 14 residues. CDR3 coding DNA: TGTGCCAGCAGTGCCTCGCCGATTAATGAAAAACTGTTTTTT. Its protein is CASSASPINEKLFF.

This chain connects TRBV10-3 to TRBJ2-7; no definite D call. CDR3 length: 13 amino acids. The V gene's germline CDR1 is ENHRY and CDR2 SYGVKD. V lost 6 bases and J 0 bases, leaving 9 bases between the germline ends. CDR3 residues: CAISPVRSYEQYF. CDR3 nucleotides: TGTGCCATCAGCCCTGTACGCTCCTACGAGCAGTACTTC.

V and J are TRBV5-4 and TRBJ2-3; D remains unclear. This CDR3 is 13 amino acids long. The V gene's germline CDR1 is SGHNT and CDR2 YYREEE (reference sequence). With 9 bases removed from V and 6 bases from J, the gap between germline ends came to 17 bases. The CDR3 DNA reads TGTGCCATCACCCGGGCCATGTCGGATACGCAGTATTTT. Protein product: CAITRAMSDTQYF.

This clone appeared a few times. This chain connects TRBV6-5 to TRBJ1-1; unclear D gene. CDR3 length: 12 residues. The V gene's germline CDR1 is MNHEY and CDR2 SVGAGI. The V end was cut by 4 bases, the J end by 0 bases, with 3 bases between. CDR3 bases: TGTGCCAGCAGTTCCGTGAACACTGAAGCTTTCTTT. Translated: CASSSVNTEAFF.

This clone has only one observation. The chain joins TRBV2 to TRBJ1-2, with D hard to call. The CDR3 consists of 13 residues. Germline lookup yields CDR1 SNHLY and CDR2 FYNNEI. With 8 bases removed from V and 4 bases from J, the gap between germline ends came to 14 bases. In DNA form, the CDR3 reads TGTGCCAGCGTTCTCCAGGTCAGCTATGGCTACACCTTC. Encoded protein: CASVLQVSYGYTF.

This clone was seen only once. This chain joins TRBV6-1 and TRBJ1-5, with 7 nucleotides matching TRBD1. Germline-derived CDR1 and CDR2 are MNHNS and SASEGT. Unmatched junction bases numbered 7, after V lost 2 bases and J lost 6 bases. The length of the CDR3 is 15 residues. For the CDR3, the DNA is TGTGCCAGCAGTGAAACAGGGGCGATGGGTCAGCCCCAGCATTTT. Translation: CASSETGAMGQPQHF.

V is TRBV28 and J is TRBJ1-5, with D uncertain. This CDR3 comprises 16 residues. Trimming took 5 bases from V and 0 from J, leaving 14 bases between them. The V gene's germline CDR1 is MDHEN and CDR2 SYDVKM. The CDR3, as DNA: TGTGCCAGCAGTCCCCTATACTATTATAGCAATCAGCCCCAGCATTTT. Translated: CASSPLYYYSNQPQHF.

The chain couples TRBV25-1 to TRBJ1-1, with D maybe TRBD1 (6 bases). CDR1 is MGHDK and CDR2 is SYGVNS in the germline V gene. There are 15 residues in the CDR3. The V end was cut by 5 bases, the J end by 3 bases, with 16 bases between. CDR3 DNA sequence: TGTGCCAGCAGTACCTGGGGGCAGGGTGACACTGAAGCTTTCTTT. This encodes CASSTWGQGDTEAFF.

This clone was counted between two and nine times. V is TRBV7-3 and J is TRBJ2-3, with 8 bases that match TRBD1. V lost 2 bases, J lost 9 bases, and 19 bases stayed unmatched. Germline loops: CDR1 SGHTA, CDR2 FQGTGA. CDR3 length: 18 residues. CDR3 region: CASSLARGPAPQPLTQYF. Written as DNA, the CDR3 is TGTGCCAGCAGCTTAGCCAGGGGGCCAGCACCACAACCCCTCACGCAGTATTTT.

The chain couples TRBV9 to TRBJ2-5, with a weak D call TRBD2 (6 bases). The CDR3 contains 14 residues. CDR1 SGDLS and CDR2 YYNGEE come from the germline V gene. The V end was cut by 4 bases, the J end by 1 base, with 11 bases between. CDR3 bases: TGTGCCAGCAGCCACGGGACTTCCCAAGAGACCCAGTACTTC. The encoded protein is CASSHGTSQETQYF. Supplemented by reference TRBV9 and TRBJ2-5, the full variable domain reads DSGVTQTPKHLITATGQRVTLRCSPRSGDLSVYWYQQSLDQGLQFLIQYYNGEERAKGNILERFSAQQFPDLHSELNLSSLELGDSALYFCASSHGTSQETQYFGPGTRLLVL.

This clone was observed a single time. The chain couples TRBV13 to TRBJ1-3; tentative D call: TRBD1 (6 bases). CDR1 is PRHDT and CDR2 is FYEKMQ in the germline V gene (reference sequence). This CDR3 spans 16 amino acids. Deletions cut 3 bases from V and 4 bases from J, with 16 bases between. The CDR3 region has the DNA TGTGCCAGCAGCTTGGCCCTAGGGGGTCCCGGAAACACCATATATTTT. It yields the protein CASSLALGGPGNTIYF. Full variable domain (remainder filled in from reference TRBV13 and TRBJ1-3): AAGVIQSPRHLIKEKRETATLKCYPIPRHDTVYWYQQGPGQDPQFLISFYEKMQSDKGSIPDRFSAQQFSDYHSELNMSSLELGDSALYFCASSLALGGPGNTIYFGEGSWLTVV.

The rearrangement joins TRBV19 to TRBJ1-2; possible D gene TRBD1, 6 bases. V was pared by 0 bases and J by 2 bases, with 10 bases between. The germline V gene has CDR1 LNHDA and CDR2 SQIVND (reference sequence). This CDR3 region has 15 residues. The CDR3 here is CASSIDGTLNYGYTF. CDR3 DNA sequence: TGTGCCAGTAGTATAGATGGGACATTAAACTATGGCTACACCTTC.

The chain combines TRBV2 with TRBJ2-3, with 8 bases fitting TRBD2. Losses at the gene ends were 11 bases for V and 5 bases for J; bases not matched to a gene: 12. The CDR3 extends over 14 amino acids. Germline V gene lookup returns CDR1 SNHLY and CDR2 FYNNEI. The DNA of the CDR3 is TGTGCCGGCGTGACGGGGGGGCTTGGAGATACGCAGTATTTT. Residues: CAGVTGGLGDTQYF.